These 25 T cell receptor beta chains came from one sample sequenced in a study of T cell clonotyping in hematopoietic cell transplantation. Repertoires were generated with immunoSEQ multiplex PCR, while TCRdb's copy carries only in-frame clones and drops some. The sample contains 15,000 to 20,000 clones, approximately 61% of which appear only once. The specimen was PBMCs, collected 30 days after allogeneic stem cell transplant. The receptors stem from a male patient between 50 and 60 years old who had an allogeneic stem cell transplant from an unrelated donor, so T cells may come from the graft donor. Some clones in this sample may be carry-over from other donors' samples.

This rearrangement joins TRBV2 to TRBJ1-2; 8 bases align to TRBD1. Germline V lookup: CDR1 SNHLY, CDR2 FYNNEI. This CDR3 contains 16 residues. The V segment lost 5 bases and the J segment 2 bases; nucleotides outside the gene matches: 10. In DNA form, the CDR3 reads TGTGCCAGCAGTAGGACAGGGACCCGACTAAACTATGGCTACACCTTC. The encoded protein is CASSRTGTRLNYGYTF.

The chain combines TRBV30 with TRBJ1-2, with D maybe TRBD1 (5 bases). The CDR3 contains 14 residues. From germline, CDR1 is GTSNPN and CDR2 SVGIG (reference sequence). Trimming removed 0 bases at V and 4 bases at J, with 12 bases between. The CDR3 sequence: CAWSVGQGGYGYTF. The DNA for the CDR3 is TGTGCCTGGAGTGTAGGGCAGGGTGGCTATGGCTACACCTTC.

J is TRBJ1-4 and V is TRBV2; D call uncertain. The V end was cut by 0 bases, the J end by 14 bases, with 10 bases between. The germline V gene has CDR1 SNHLY and CDR2 FYNNEI. The CDR3 loop spans 12 amino acids. The CDR3 here is CASSEARVPLFF. The CDR3 DNA reads as TGTGCCAGCAGTGAAGCGCGGGTGCCTCTGTTTTTT.

J is TRBJ2-7 and V is TRBV30; D not certain. The germline V and J ends were trimmed by 2 bases and 2 bases, with 7 bases remaining between them. This CDR3 is 12 amino acids long. CDR1 is GTSNPN, CDR2 SVGIG, per germline (reference sequence). DNA for the CDR3: TGTGCCTGGAGTAGGTCGCCCTACGAGCAGTACTTC. As protein: CAWSRSPYEQYF.

This clone has a handful of counts. The V and J genes are TRBV4-3 and TRBJ2-7; 7 bases fit TRBD1. CDR3 size: 15 residues. Trimming took 1 base from V and 0 from J; bases not matched to a gene: 3. Germline CDR1 reads LGHNA; CDR2 reads YSLEER. In nucleotides, the CDR3 is TGCGCCAGCAGCCAAGTCAGACAGGGCTCCTACGAGCAGTACTTC. As protein: CASSQVRQGSYEQYF.

The chain's CDR3 is CASSYRGQGTTEAFF. The CDR3 DNA reads TGTGCCAGCAGTTATAGGGGACAGGGGACCACTGAAGCTTTCTTT. V gene TRBV6-5 combines with J gene TRBJ1-1; 10 bases are a match to TRBD1. J gave up 4 bases and V 3 bases, and 5 bases lay outside the gene matches. This CDR3 contains 15 residues. Germline CDR1 MNHEY, CDR2 SVGAGI.

This sequence joins TRBV5-1 and TRBJ2-7, with D perhaps TRBD1 or TRBD2 (6 bases each). The V and J ends lost 1 base and 2 bases respectively, with 13 bases between them. The germline V gene encodes CDR1 SGHRS and CDR2 YFSETQ. The CDR3 is made up of 15 amino acids. CDR3 bases: TGCGCCAGCAGCTTGTCAGTCGGGGGCCCCTACGAGCAGTACTTC. It encodes CASSLSVGGPYEQYF.

This chain uses TRBV20-1 with TRBJ1-2; D is ambiguous. The CDR3 loop spans 11 amino acids. CDR1 DFQATT and CDR2 SNEGSKA come from the germline V gene (reference sequence). V lost 8 bases, J lost 5 bases, and 12 bases lay in between. Here the CDR3 reads CSLLNPYGYTF. The CDR3 region has the DNA TGCAGTCTTTTAAATCCTTATGGCTACACCTTC.

This clone has a handful of counts. This chain connects TRBV30 to TRBJ1-1; D remains unclear. V shed 2 bases and J shed 5 bases, with 12 bases lying between them. CDR3 size: 13 residues. Germline V gene data show CDR1 as GTSNPN and CDR2 as SVGIG (reference sequence). As DNA, the CDR3 is TGTGCCTGGAGTCCCGACACGCTAACTGAAGCTTTCTTT. It encodes CAWSPDTLTEAFF. The variable domain in full, with the rest retrieved from reference TRBV30 and TRBJ1-1, is SQTIHQWPATLVQPVGSPLSLECTVEGTSNPNLYWYRQAAGRGLQLLFYSVGIGQISSEVPQNLSASRPQDRQFILSSKKLLLSDSGFYLCAWSPDTLTEAFFGQGTRLTVV.

In this sample, this clone turned up a few times. This chain uses TRBV4-2 with TRBJ1-3; no definite D call. The V end lost 1 base, the J end lost 0 bases, and 7 bases lay between the germline ends. Germline CDR1 and CDR2: LGHNA and YNFKEQ. This CDR3 is 15 amino acids long. The CDR3 here is CASSQGAGSGNTIYF. CDR3 in DNA: TGTGCCAGCAGCCAAGGTGCAGGCTCTGGAAACACCATATATTTT.

This clone was seen only a few times. One junction end disagrees with the germline gene, perhaps due to a read error. This chain connects TRBV5-4 to TRBJ1-1, with D possibly matching TRBD1 (5 bases). Germline V lookup: CDR1 SGHNT, CDR2 YYREEE (reference sequence). The length of the CDR3 is 13 residues. CDR3 nucleotides: TGTGCCAGCAGCCTACAGGACGCAGGCAATGGGGTCTTT. Amino acids: CASSLQDAGNGVF.

The rearrangement uses TRBV5-1 and TRBJ1-6; D may be TRBD1 (5 bases). V was clipped by 0 bases and J by 6 bases, with 16 bases between them. CDR1 is SGHRS, CDR2 YFSETQ, per germline. This CDR3 is built from 17 residues. CDR3 coding DNA: TGCGCCAGCAGCTTGGCCAACCCCGGGACCCCTAATTCACCCCTCCACTTT. Encoded protein: CASSLANPGTPNSPLHF.

This chain uses TRBV15 with TRBJ1-5; D not resolved. V was cut by 0 bases and J by 3 bases, with 12 bases left in between. CDR1 is LNHNV and CDR2 is YYDKDF in the germline V gene (reference sequence). CDR3 length equals 16 residues. CDR3 nucleotide sequence: TGTGCCACCAGCAGAGAATCGGAGGGCATCAATCAGCCCCAGCATTTT. This sequence encodes CATSRESEGINQPQHF.

This chain uses TRBV7-2 with TRBJ2-5, with 14 bases lining up with TRBD2. Germline CDR1 is SGHTA and CDR2 is FQGNSA. The CDR3 length is 18 residues. The V segment lost 1 base and the J segment 5 bases; nucleotides outside the gene matches: 9. The CDR3 DNA reads as TGTGCCAGCAGCTTAGAGAAGGGACTAGCGGGAGTCGGGGAGACCCAGTACTTC. The encoded protein is CASSLEKGLAGVGETQYF.

The chain joins TRBV13 to TRBJ2-2; D possibly uses TRBD1 or TRBD2 (5 bases each). The CDR3 totals 15 residues. Germline V CDR1 and CDR2: PRHDT, FYEKMQ (reference sequence). The V gene lost 6 bases and the J gene lost 1 base, with 12 bases spanning the gap. CDR3 nucleotide sequence: TGTGCCAGCAGGACGGGACCGGGGAACACCGGGGAGCTGTTTTTT. Translated: CASRTGPGNTGELFF.

The chain has TRBV29-1 and TRBJ2-1; 11 bases are shared with TRBD2. The V segment lost 6 bases and the J segment 8 bases; nucleotides outside the gene matches: 6. CDR3 length: 13 residues. Germline values: CDR1 SQVTM, CDR2 ANQGSEA. CDR3 region: CSVAVAGGYEQFF. DNA of the CDR3: TGCAGCGTGGCCGTAGCGGGGGGGTATGAGCAGTTCTTC.

The chain has TRBV29-1 and TRBJ2-1; 9 bases fit TRBD1. Trimming took 3 bases from V and 6 from J; bases not matched to a gene: 9. CDR3 size: 15 residues. Germline V gene data show CDR1 as SQVTM and CDR2 as ANQGSEA. CDR3 DNA: TGCAGCGTTGACTTGGGGGACAGGGTAAGCAATGAGCAGTTCTTC. It codes for CSVDLGDRVSNEQFF.

V usage is TRBV28 and J usage is TRBJ2-7; D is unclear. CDR1 and CDR2 (germline): MDHEN, SYDVKM. Trimming cost V 4 bases and J 3 bases, with 7 bases left between them. This CDR3 contains 12 residues. The chain's CDR3 is CASSSLDYEQYF. As DNA, the CDR3 is TGTGCCAGCAGTTCCCTGGACTACGAGCAGTACTTC. The full variable domain, in which reference TRBV28 and TRBJ2-7 provide the parts outside the CDR3, is DVKVTQSSRYLVKRTGEKVFLECVQDMDHENMFWYRQDPGLGLRLIYFSYDVKMKEKGDIPEGYSVSREKKERFSLILESASTNQTSMYLCASSSLDYEQYFGPGTRLTVT.

The chain joins TRBV5-1 to TRBJ2-3; the match to TRBD2 covers 10 bases. The CDR3 extends over 18 amino acids. CDR1 SGHRS and CDR2 YFSETQ come from the germline V gene. The ends lost 0 bases at V and 1 base at J; junction bases unmatched: 8. The CDR3 nucleotides are TGCGCCAGCAGCTTGGGGAGCGGGGGGGCCTATCGCACAGATACGCAGTATTTT. Protein: CASSLGSGGAYRTDTQYF.

This clone was picked up a small number of times. The rearrangement joins TRBV27 to TRBJ2-7, with a weak D call TRBD1 (6 bases). The V end was cut by 2 bases, the J end by 6 bases, with 11 bases between. Germline-derived CDR1 and CDR2 are MNHEY and SMNVEV (reference sequence). This CDR3 is 13 amino acids long. DNA for the CDR3: TGTGCCAGCAGTTTACAACAGGGTCCCGAGCAGTACTTC. It is translated as CASSLQQGPEQYF.

The chain joins TRBV10-2 to TRBJ1-3; the D is unclear. Deletions cut 3 bases from V and 1 base from J, with 10 bases between. This CDR3 has 15 amino acids. In germline, CDR1 is WSHSY, CDR2 SAAADI. In nucleotides, the CDR3 is TGCGCCAGCAGTGAATGGTCGACATCTGGAAACACCATATATTTT. Its translation is CASSEWSTSGNTIYF.

The V and J genes are TRBV5-1 and TRBJ2-1; 8 bases are a match to TRBD2. V was clipped by 5 bases and J by 2 bases; unmatched bases: 6. The germline V gene has CDR1 SGHRS and CDR2 YFSETQ. The CDR3 extends over 15 amino acids. CDR3 nucleotide sequence: TGCGCCAGCAGTCCGGGGGGGCGGGCCTACAATGAGCAGTTCTTC. Its translation is CASSPGGRAYNEQFF.

Note on this clone: Sequence at one end of the junction differs from germline and may be a read error. The V call is TRBV30, the J call TRBJ1-5; D is undetermined. There are 14 residues in the CDR3. Germline V gives CDR1 GTSNPN, CDR2 SVGIG (reference sequence). This CDR3 reads CVWSAGVSNQPQHF. The CDR3, as DNA: TGTGTCTGGAGTGCTGGCGTTAGCAATCAGCCCCAGCATTTT.

The V call is TRBV28, the J call TRBJ1-6; no definite D call. Germline values: CDR1 MDHEN, CDR2 SYDVKM. This CDR3 region has 13 residues. The ends were cut back, 3 bases at V and 5 bases at J, with 5 bases in the middle. The CDR3 nucleotides are TGTGCCAGCAGTTTTACTGATAATTCACCCCTCCACTTT. This translates into CASSFTDNSPLHF.

This clone was picked up a small number of times. CDR3 sequence (DNA): TGTGCCAGTCGGGGGACAGGGACCTACGAGCAGTACTTC. Translating it yields CASRGTGTYEQYF. The rearrangement uses TRBV6-5 and TRBJ2-7, with 9 bases lining up with TRBD1. Trimming removed 9 bases from V and 2 bases from J; junction bases left unmatched: 5. This CDR3 has 13 residues. Per the germline V gene, CDR1 is MNHEY and CDR2 is SVGAGI.